Shown below are 11 T cell receptor beta chains from a single sample sequenced in a study of technical replicates of blood from a few donors. This table comes from immunoSEQ multiplex PCR, and its TCRdb copy is limited to in-frame clones, with some not included. The repertoire holds approximately 79,000 clones, with around nine tenths as singletons. What was sequenced was T cells isolated from PBMCs. Every receptor here comes from a human donor in good health.

The V and J genes are TRBV28 and TRBJ2-1; unclear D gene. The CDR3 sequence is 11 residues long. Germline V CDR1 and CDR2: MDHEN, SYDVKM. The germline V and J ends were trimmed by 7 bases and 7 bases, with 8 bases remaining between them. The DNA of the CDR3 is TGTGCCAGCAAAACATGGAATGAGCAGTTCTTC. Translated, it gives CASKTWNEQFF.

The chain recombines TRBV6-5 with TRBJ1-5, with TRBD1 as a possible D gene (6 bases). CDR3 length: 12 amino acids. Germline loops: CDR1 MNHEY, CDR2 SVGAGI. Trimming took 8 bases from V and 6 from J, leaving 11 bases between them. The CDR3, as DNA: TGTGCCAGCTGGGGCAGGGGTCAGCCCCAGCATTTT. This codes for CASWGRGQPQHF.

CDR3 nucleotide sequence: TGCGCCAGCAGCCCGGGGGCGGGGGGCTACGAGCAGTACTTC. It encodes CASSPGAGGYEQYF. The chain carries TRBV5-1 and TRBJ2-7, with TRBD2 matching 8 bases. Germline V CDR1 and CDR2: SGHRS, YFSETQ. V trimming: 4 bases; J trimming: 3 bases; junction bases outside the gene matches: 6. The CDR3 spans 14 residues. The full variable domain, in which reference TRBV5-1 and TRBJ2-7 provide the parts outside the CDR3, is KAGVTQTPRYLIKTRGQQVTLSCSPISGHRSVSWYQQTPGQGLQFLFEYFSETQRNKGNFPGRFSGRQFSNSRSEMNVSTLELGDSALYLCASSPGAGGYEQYFGPGTRLTVT.

This rearrangement joins TRBV29-1 to TRBJ2-7; 9 nucleotides line up with TRBD1. The length of the CDR3 is 14 residues. J lost 4 bases, V lost 4 bases, and 8 bases had no gene match. Germline V gene lookup returns CDR1 SQVTM and CDR2 ANQGSEA. The CDR3 spells CSVVWGQGSYEQYF. In DNA, the CDR3 is TGCAGCGTTGTCTGGGGACAGGGAAGTTACGAGCAGTACTTC.

This clone came up a few times. This rearrangement joins TRBV7-9 to TRBJ2-7; D may be TRBD1 (5 bases). The CDR3 consists of 10 residues. V was trimmed by 8 bases and J by 8 bases, leaving 10 bases between them. CDR1 and CDR2 (germline): SEHNR, FQNEAQ (reference sequence). The CDR3 protein is CASEGVQQYF. The CDR3 coding sequence is TGTGCCAGCGAAGGGGTCCAGCAGTACTTC.

This rearrangement joins TRBV2 to TRBJ1-5; no firm D call. This CDR3 spans 15 amino acids. Trimming removed 4 bases at V and 0 bases at J, with 10 bases between. CDR1 and CDR2 from the germline V gene are SNHLY and FYNNEI. CDR3 loop: CASSGRQDSNQPQHF. Written as DNA, the CDR3 is TGTGCCAGCAGTGGTAGGCAGGATAGCAATCAGCCCCAGCATTTT.

The gene calls are TRBV9 and TRBJ2-7; D might be TRBD1 (5 bases). CDR1 and CDR2 from the germline V gene are SGDLS and YYNGEE. V lost 3 bases and J 5 bases, leaving 12 bases between the germline ends. The CDR3 runs to 13 residues. The CDR3 is CASSAQGIHEQYF. CDR3 coding DNA: TGTGCCAGCAGCGCCCAGGGTATCCACGAGCAGTACTTC.

This clone appeared a single time. The V gene is TRBV7-2, the J gene TRBJ2-5; no clear D gene. Germline lookup yields CDR1 SGHTA and CDR2 FQGNSA. This CDR3 is 12 amino acids long. With 5 bases removed from V and 2 bases from J, the gap between germline ends came to 6 bases. The DNA of the CDR3 is TGTGCCAGCAGCCCAACTCAAGAGACCCAGTACTTC. This encodes CASSPTQETQYF. Filled out from reference TRBV7-2 and TRBJ2-5, the complete variable domain reads GAGVSQSPSNKVTEKGKDVELRCDPISGHTALYWYRQSLGQGLEFLIYFQGNSAPDKSGLPSDRFSAERTGGSVSTLTIQRTQQEDSAVYLCASSPTQETQYFGPGTRLLVL.

The chain has TRBV14 and TRBJ2-1; D possibly corresponds to TRBD2 (6 bases). CDR1 SGHDN and CDR2 FVKESK come from the germline V gene. The CDR3 has 13 residues. V was pared by 1 base and J by 9 bases, with 10 bases between. The CDR3 region has the DNA TGTGCCAGCAGCCAAGGACTAGTCGCTGAGCAGTTCTTC. This translates into CASSQGLVAEQFF.

V gene TRBV11-3 combines with J gene TRBJ1-1; 9 bases fit TRBD1. The CDR3 is 14 amino acids. Trimming at V came to 4 bases and at J to 6 bases, leaving 6 bases not matched to a gene. The germline gives CDR1 SGHNT, CDR2 YENEEA. CDR3 in amino acids: CASSSGTGYPEAFF. As DNA, the CDR3 is TGTGCCAGCAGCTCGGGGACAGGGTACCCTGAAGCTTTCTTT. Combining the CDR3 with reference TRBV11-3 and TRBJ1-1 gives the whole variable domain EAGVVQSPRYKIIEKKQPVAFWCNPISGHNTLYWYLQNLGQGPELLIRYENEEAVDDSQLPKDRFSAERLKGVDSTLKIQPAELGDSAVYLCASSSGTGYPEAFFGQGTRLTVV.

V is TRBV28 and J is TRBJ2-7; D uncertain. This CDR3 is built from 14 residues. Germline V gives CDR1 MDHEN, CDR2 SYDVKM. Trimming took 7 bases from V and 4 from J, leaving 17 bases between them. For the CDR3, the DNA is TGTGCCAGCAAATCGGTGCTCCTACGATACGAGCAGTACTTC. It translates to CASKSVLLRYEQYF.